Here is one T cell receptor (beta chain) with its context. This sample was taken from a study of CD8+ T cells in alopecia areata. Extracted RNA was reverse transcribed into cDNA, the sequencing template. The repertoire was sequenced with immunoSEQ multiplex PCR; TCRdb's copy has only in-frame clones and lacks some. The repertoire holds about 160,000 clones, around 86% seen once, with around 15% in the top ten. The germline CDR1 and CDR2 sequences are MGHDK and SYGVNS. The CDR3 is made up of 13 amino acids. Trimming took off 1 base at V and 5 bases at J, with 7 bases between the two ends. The sequencing used CD8+ T cells sorted from blood, collected at week 0. The clonotype originates from a human donor with alopecia areata. The V gene is TRBV25-1, the J gene TRBJ2-3; D gene ambiguous. The CDR3 is CASSEFLGDTQYF. Written as DNA, the CDR3 is TGTGCCAGCAGTGAATTCTTGGGAGATACGCAGTATTTT.